This entry is about one T cell receptor (beta chain). What it binds is not known. The germline CDR1 and CDR2 sequences are MDHEN and SYDVKM. V was pared by 6 bases and J by 5 bases, with 9 bases of the junction left unmatched. The CDR3 is made up of 16 amino acids. The entry originates in a study of graft-versus-host responses after intestinal transplantation. Across the whole study: Tacrolimus and steroids were given for around 3 years to all recipients after anti-thymocyte globulin induction.

TCRdb's copy holds only in-frame clones and misses some; the assay was immunoSEQ multiplex PCR. The sample has approximately 80,000 clones, about 89% seen once. This clonotype was sampled from a human donor who received an intestinal transplant. The starting material was unstimulated CD4+ T cells sorted from spleen or lymph node cells, obtained before intestinal transplant. The V and J genes are TRBV28 and TRBJ2-2; 10 nucleotides align to TRBD2. CDR3: CASSHLAGAVTGELFF. The CDR3 bases are TGTGCCAGCAGCCATCTAGCGGGAGCGGTAACCGGGGAGCTGTTTTTT.